The T cell receptor beta chain under discussion was sequenced for a study of early T cells in non-severe SARS-CoV-2 infection. About the study: With bulk RNA from unsorted whole blood as input, sequencing yielded unpaired chains.

This clonotype has a handful of counts. The antigen remains undetermined. Attachment of unique molecular identifiers to individual cDNA molecules was performed. TCRdb passed the 5' RACE reads through MiXCR, listing each CDR3 protein once. The sample contains 66,000 or so distinct CDR3 sequences, roughly 13% of which appear only once. Study-wide points: There was a bias toward anti-spike CD8 responses in VDJdb matching, which missed private and CD4 specificities.

Trimming removed 4 bases at V and 6 bases at J, with 19 bases between. Germline CDR1 is SEHNR and CDR2 is FQNEAQ (reference sequence). The CDR3 contains 16 residues. This clonotype was obtained from an adult who was a healthcare worker with PCR-confirmed SARS-CoV-2 infection or an uninfected control (not recorded which). The rearrangement links TRBV7-9 to TRBJ2-1, with D tentatively TRBD2 (6 bases). The sample taken for sequencing was whole blood. This chain's CDR3 is CASSSIGRTYSNEQFF. As DNA, the CDR3 is TGTGCCAGCAGCTCGATAGGGAGGACGTACAGCAATGAGCAGTTCTTC.